Following are 23 T cell receptor beta chains from one sample sequenced in a study of T cell responses to AZD1222 COVID-19 vaccine. Only in-frame clones appear in the TCRdb table, and some are missing; sequencing was by immunoSEQ multiplex PCR. This sample has about 150,000 clones, with around 90% found just once. The source material was peripheral blood, sampled on day 0 of AZD1222 vaccination. These receptors were obtained from an adult in good health.

The chain is built from TRBV5-6 and TRBJ1-2; D gene uncertain. The CDR3 is made up of 14 amino acids. Germline V lookup: CDR1 SGHDT, CDR2 YYEEEE. V lost 0 bases to trimming and J lost 2 bases, with 8 bases between them. CDR3 nucleotides: TGTGCCAGCAGCTTGGGCAGGCTGAACTATGGCTACACCTTC. Protein sequence: CASSLGRLNYGYTF.

The chain has TRBV5-5 and TRBJ1-5; perhaps TRBD1 as D (6 bases). The ends were cut back, 0 bases at V and 6 bases at J, with 10 bases in the middle. The CDR3 covers 14 residues. Germline values: CDR1 SGHKS, CDR2 YYEKEE (reference sequence). The CDR3 sequence is CASSLDRGGQPQHF. The CDR3 DNA follows: TGTGCCAGCAGCTTGGACAGAGGGGGTCAGCCCCAGCATTTT.

The V gene is TRBV9, the J gene TRBJ2-1, with TRBD1 identical over 9 bases. This CDR3 is 15 amino acids long. Germline trimming cut 0 bases from V and 8 bases from J; bases unmatched to any gene: 6. Germline V lookup: CDR1 SGDLS, CDR2 YYNGEE. In DNA form, the CDR3 reads TGTGCCAGCAGCGTAGATTTGGGACAGGGCTATGAGCAGTTCTTC. As protein: CASSVDLGQGYEQFF. Filled out from reference TRBV9 and TRBJ2-1, the complete variable domain reads DSGVTQTPKHLITATGQRVTLRCSPRSGDLSVYWYQQSLDQGLQFLIQYYNGEERAKGNILERFSAQQFPDLHSELNLSSLELGDSALYFCASSVDLGQGYEQFFGPGTRLTVL.

The chain has TRBV11-2 and TRBJ1-6; D might be TRBD1 (5 bases). The germline CDR1 and CDR2 sequences are SGHAT and FQNNGV. The V gene lost 1 base and the J gene lost 8 bases, with 12 bases spanning the gap. This CDR3 region has 15 residues. The CDR3 sequence: CASSLGGAWDSPLHF. The CDR3 DNA reads as TGTGCCAGCAGCTTAGGTGGGGCGTGGGATTCACCCCTCCACTTT.

The genes are TRBV5-1 and TRBJ2-7; 9 bases match TRBD1. J lost 8 bases, V lost 3 bases, and 15 bases had no gene match. From germline, CDR1 is SGHRS and CDR2 YFSETQ. The CDR3 runs to 16 residues. CDR3 residues: CASSSDGTGSFSQQYF. DNA of the CDR3: TGCGCCAGCAGCTCGGACGGGACAGGGTCTTTTTCCCAGCAGTACTTC.

The rearrangement links TRBV9 to TRBJ2-7; 11 positions match TRBD1. The CDR3 is made up of 15 amino acids. V shed 4 bases, J shed 3 bases, and the junction held 6 bases outside the gene matches. Per the germline V gene, CDR1 is SGDLS and CDR2 is YYNGEE. The CDR3, as DNA: TGTGCCAGCAGCCCCCTCGGGACAGGGGGCTACGAGCAGTACTTC. Translated: CASSPLGTGGYEQYF.

This clone was seen many times. Additional DNA sequences in this sample encode the identical CDR3. This chain links TRBV19 with TRBJ1-1; D is unclear. This CDR3 comprises 13 residues. The V and J ends lost 5 bases and 2 bases respectively, with 9 bases between them. Germline lookup yields CDR1 LNHDA and CDR2 SQIVND (reference sequence). The DNA for the CDR3 is TGTGCCAGTAGTCTCAACTCTAACACTGAAGCTTTCTTT. As protein: CASSLNSNTEAFF. Full variable domain (remainder filled in from reference TRBV19 and TRBJ1-1): DGGITQSPKYLFRKEGQNVTLSCEQNLNHDAMYWYRQDPGQGLRLIYYSQIVNDFQKGDIAEGYSVSREKKESFPLTVTSAQKNPTAFYLCASSLNSNTEAFFGQGTRLTVV.

This sequence joins TRBV21-1 and TRBJ1-2. TRBV21-1 is classified as a pseudogene. CDR3 length: 18 residues. The CDR3 bases are TGTGCCAGCAGCAACGAATCTCCCGGGCAGACGACGATCGTTTTCGCCACCTTC. This translates into CASSNESPGQTTIVFATF.

CDR3 DNA sequence: TGTGCCAGTAGTAAGGGACACGGGAAGGTGTACGAGCAGTACTTC. This encodes CASSKGHGKVYEQYF. This rearrangement joins TRBV19 to TRBJ2-7, with D maybe TRBD1 (6 bases). V was shortened by 4 bases and J by 4 bases, with 17 bases between the two germline ends. CDR1 LNHDA and CDR2 SQIVND come from the germline V gene (reference sequence). CDR3 length: 15 residues.

V and J are TRBV25-1 and TRBJ2-7; D ambiguous. V was shortened by 6 bases and J by 5 bases, with 8 bases between the two germline ends. The CDR3 is 11 amino acids. Germline V lookup: CDR1 MGHDK, CDR2 SYGVNS. CDR3 DNA: TGTGCCAGCAGCAGGTACCACGAGCAGTACTTC. This translates into CASSRYHEQYF.

A few counts support this clone. V gene TRBV6-2 or TRBV6-3 combines with J gene TRBJ1-1; D is undetermined. V lost 2 bases to trimming and J lost 0 bases, with 7 bases between them. This CDR3 contains 14 residues. Germline V gene data show CDR1 as MNHEY and CDR2 as SVGEGT. CDR3 sequence reads: CASSYTTMNTEAFF. The CDR3 coding sequence is TGTGCCAGCAGTTACACAACCATGAACACTGAAGCTTTCTTT.

The CDR3, as DNA: TGTGCCAGCATCCGGGGGGGGACAGATACGCAGTATTTT. Translation: CASIRGGTDTQYF. J is TRBJ2-3 and V is TRBV28, with 8 bases aligning to TRBD2. After removal of 7 bases from V and 3 bases from J, the junction contained 3 bases not matched to a gene. Germline V gives CDR1 MDHEN, CDR2 SYDVKM. CDR3 length: 13 residues.

The chain is built from TRBV5-4 and TRBJ2-7; TRBD2 matches at 8 bases. V dropped 4 bases and J dropped 3; count of bases not matched to a gene: 6. The germline gives CDR1 SGHNT, CDR2 YYREEE (reference sequence). The CDR3 runs to 14 residues. The CDR3 loop is CASSPRGGDYEQYF. The CDR3 DNA sequence: TGTGCCAGCAGCCCCCGGGGGGGAGACTACGAGCAGTACTTC.

The chain employs TRBV23-1 and TRBJ2-7; TRBD1 matches 7 bases. TRBV23-1 is given ORF status, its function remaining uncertain. V shed 3 bases and J 0 bases; nucleotides not matched to a gene: 8. CDR3 size: 16 residues. DNA for the CDR3: TGCGCCAGCAGTCATCTACCGGGACAGCACTCCTACGAGCAGTACTTC. Translated, it gives CASSHLPGQHSYEQYF.

The chain carries TRBV2 and TRBJ1-6; TRBD1 is a possible D gene (6 bases). The V and J ends lost 7 bases and 7 bases respectively, with 14 bases between them. Germline V gene data show CDR1 as SNHLY and CDR2 as FYNNEI. This CDR3 region has 14 residues. CDR3 sequence: CASKAGAENSPLHF. The CDR3 DNA follows: TGTGCCAGCAAGGCAGGGGCAGAAAATTCACCCCTCCACTTT.

V is TRBV9 and J is TRBJ2-3; 7 bases are shared with TRBD1. V gave up 3 bases and J gave up 3 bases; unmatched junction bases: 10. The length of the CDR3 is 16 residues. Germline CDR1 and CDR2: SGDLS and YYNGEE. This CDR3 reads CASSAFTGAKTDTQYF. CDR3 in DNA: TGTGCCAGCAGCGCTTTTACAGGGGCGAAGACAGATACGCAGTATTTT.

J is TRBJ2-5 and V is TRBV7-8; D gene ambiguous. Germline CDR1 SGHVS, CDR2 FQNEAQ. Trimming removed 8 bases from V and 1 base from J, with 14 bases in between. The CDR3 runs to 14 residues. The CDR3 DNA reads TGTGCCAGCCTCAGAGGAGCGCTCCAAGAGACCCAGTACTTC. Residues: CASLRGALQETQYF.

The rearrangement links TRBV9 to TRBJ2-3; TRBD2 might be the D (6 bases). V lost 2 bases to trimming and J lost 6 bases, with 10 bases between them. This CDR3 spans 13 amino acids. Germline assignment: CDR1 SGDLS and CDR2 YYNGEE. CDR3 nucleotide sequence: TGTGCCAGCAGCGTGGGAGGAGAGGATACGCAGTATTTT. Amino acids: CASSVGGEDTQYF.

J is TRBJ2-5 and V is TRBV7-9, with unresolved D. This CDR3 contains 15 residues. The germline CDR1 and CDR2 sequences are SEHNR and FQNEAQ (reference sequence). Trimming removed 2 bases from V and 1 base from J, with 11 bases in between. This CDR3 reads CASSLNSGPQETQYF. The CDR3 DNA sequence: TGTGCCAGCAGCTTAAACTCCGGCCCCCAAGAGACCCAGTACTTC. Looking up the rest from reference TRBV7-9 and TRBJ2-5 gives the full variable domain: DTGVSQNPRHKITKRGQNVTFRCDPISEHNRLYWYRQTLGQGPEFLTYFQNEAQLEKSRLLSDRFSAERPKGSFSTLEIQRTEQGDSAMYLCASSLNSGPQETQYFGPGTRLLVL.

V gene TRBV10-3 combines with J gene TRBJ2-5; D possibly corresponds to TRBD2 (5 bases). Trimming removed 0 bases at V and 2 bases at J, with 7 bases between. This CDR3 comprises 14 residues. Germline V gives CDR1 ENHRY, CDR2 SYGVKD. This chain's CDR3 is CAISESGGQETQYF. The CDR3 coding sequence is TGTGCCATCAGTGAGTCGGGCGGGCAAGAGACCCAGTACTTC.

The gene calls are TRBV10-3 and TRBJ2-2; 15 bases match TRBD2. Germline CDR1 reads ENHRY; CDR2 reads SYGVKD. The V and J ends lost 2 bases and 5 bases, in that order; junction bases with no gene match: 0. This CDR3 is built from 16 residues. The CDR3 here is CAISEGLAGGTGELFF. CDR3 nucleotide sequence: TGTGCCATCAGTGAGGGACTAGCGGGGGGGACCGGGGAGCTGTTTTTT.

This clone was seen a handful of times. The rearrangement links TRBV5-4 to TRBJ2-5; the match to TRBD2 covers 7 bases. V lost 4 bases to trimming and J lost 6 bases; unmatched junction nucleotides: 3. Germline V gene sequence: CDR1 SGHNT, CDR2 YYREEE (reference sequence). The CDR3 is made up of 12 amino acids. For the CDR3, the DNA is TGTGCCAGCAGCAGGGACTATAAGACCCAGTACTTC. Its translation is CASSRDYKTQYF. Full variable domain (remainder filled in from reference TRBV5-4 and TRBJ2-5): ETGVTQSPTHLIKTRGQQVTLRCSSQSGHNTVSWYQQALGQGPQFIFQYYREEENGRGNFPPRFSGLQFPNYSSELNVNALELDDSALYLCASSRDYKTQYFGPGTRLLVL.

This clone occurred a few times. The rearrangement links TRBV28 to TRBJ1-2, with 10 nucleotides matching TRBD1. The J segment lost 2 bases and the V segment lost 7 bases, leaving 7 bases of the junction unmatched. The CDR3 runs 15 residues. The germline gives CDR1 MDHEN, CDR2 SYDVKM. CDR3 DNA: TGTGCCAGCATTGGGACAGGGGTGGGGAACTATGGCTACACCTTC. Encoded protein: CASIGTGVGNYGYTF.